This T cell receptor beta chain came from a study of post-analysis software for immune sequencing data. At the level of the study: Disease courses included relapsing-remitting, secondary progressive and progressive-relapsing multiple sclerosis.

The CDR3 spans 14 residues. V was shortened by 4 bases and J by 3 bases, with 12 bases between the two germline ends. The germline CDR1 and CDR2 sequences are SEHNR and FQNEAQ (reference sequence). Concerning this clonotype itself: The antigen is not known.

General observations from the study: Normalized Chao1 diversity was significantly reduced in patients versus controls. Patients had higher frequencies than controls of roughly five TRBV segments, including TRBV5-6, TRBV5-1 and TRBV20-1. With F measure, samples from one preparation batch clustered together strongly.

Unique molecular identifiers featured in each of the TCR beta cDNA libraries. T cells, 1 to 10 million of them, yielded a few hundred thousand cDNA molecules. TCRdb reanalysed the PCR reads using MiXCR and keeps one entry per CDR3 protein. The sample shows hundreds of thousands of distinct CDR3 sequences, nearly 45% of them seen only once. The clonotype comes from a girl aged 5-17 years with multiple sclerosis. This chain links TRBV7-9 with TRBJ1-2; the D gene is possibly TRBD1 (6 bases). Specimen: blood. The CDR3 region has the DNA TGTGCCAGCAGCTCACAGGGAAGGCACTATGGCTACACCTTC. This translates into CASSSQGRHYGYTF.